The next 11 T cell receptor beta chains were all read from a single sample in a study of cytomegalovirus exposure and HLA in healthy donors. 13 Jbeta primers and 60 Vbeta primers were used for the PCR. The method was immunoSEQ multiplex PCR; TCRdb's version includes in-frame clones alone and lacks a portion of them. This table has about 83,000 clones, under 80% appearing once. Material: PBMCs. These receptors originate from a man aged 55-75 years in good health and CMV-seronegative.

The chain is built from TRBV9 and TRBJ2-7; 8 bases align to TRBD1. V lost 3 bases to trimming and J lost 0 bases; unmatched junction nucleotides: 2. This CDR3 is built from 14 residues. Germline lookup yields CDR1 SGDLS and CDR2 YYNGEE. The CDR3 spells CASSGQGNSYEQYF. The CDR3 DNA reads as TGTGCCAGCAGCGGACAGGGGAACTCCTACGAGCAGTACTTC. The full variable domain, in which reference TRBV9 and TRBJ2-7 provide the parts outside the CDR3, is DSGVTQTPKHLITATGQRVTLRCSPRSGDLSVYWYQQSLDQGLQFLIQYYNGEERAKGNILERFSAQQFPDLHSELNLSSLELGDSALYFCASSGQGNSYEQYFGPGTRLTVT.

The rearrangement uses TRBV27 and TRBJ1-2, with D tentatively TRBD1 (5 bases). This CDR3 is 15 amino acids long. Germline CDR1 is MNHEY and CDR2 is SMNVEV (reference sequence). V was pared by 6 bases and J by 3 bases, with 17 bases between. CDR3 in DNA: TGTGCCAGCAGCCGCACCCTCGGGGGACACTATGGCTACACCTTC. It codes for CASSRTLGGHYGYTF.

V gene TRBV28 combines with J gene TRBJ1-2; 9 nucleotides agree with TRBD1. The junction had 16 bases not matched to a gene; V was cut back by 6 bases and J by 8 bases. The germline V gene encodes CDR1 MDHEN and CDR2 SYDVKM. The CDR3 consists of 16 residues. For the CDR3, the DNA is TGTGCCAGCAGCTCAACGATCCAAGGGACAGGGCAGGGCTACACCTTC. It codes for CASSSTIQGTGQGYTF.

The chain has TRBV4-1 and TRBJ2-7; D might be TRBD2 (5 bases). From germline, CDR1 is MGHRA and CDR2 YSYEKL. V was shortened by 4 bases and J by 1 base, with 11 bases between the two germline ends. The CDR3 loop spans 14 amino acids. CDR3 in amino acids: CASSRPGKSYEQYF. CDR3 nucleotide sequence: TGCGCCAGCAGCCGACCCGGGAAGTCCTACGAGCAGTACTTC.

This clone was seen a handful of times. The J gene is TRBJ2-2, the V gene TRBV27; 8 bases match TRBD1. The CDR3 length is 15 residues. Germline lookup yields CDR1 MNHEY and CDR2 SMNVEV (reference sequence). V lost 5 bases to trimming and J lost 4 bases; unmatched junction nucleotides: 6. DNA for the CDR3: TGTGCCAGCAGTGCGACAGGGGCGATCACCGGGGAGCTGTTTTTT. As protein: CASSATGAITGELFF.

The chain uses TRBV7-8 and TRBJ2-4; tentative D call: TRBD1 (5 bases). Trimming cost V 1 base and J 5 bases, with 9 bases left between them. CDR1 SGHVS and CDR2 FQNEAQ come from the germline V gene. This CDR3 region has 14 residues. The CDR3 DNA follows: TGTGCCAGCAGCTTAGTGGGCAGGGAAAACATTCAGTACTTC. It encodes CASSLVGRENIQYF.

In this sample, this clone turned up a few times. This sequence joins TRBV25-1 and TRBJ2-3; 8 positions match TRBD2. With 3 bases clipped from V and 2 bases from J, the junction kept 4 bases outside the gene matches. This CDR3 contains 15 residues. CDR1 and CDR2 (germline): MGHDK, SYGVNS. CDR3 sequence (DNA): TGTGCCAGCAGTGACGAGCGGGGGTACACAGATACGCAGTATTTT. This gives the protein CASSDERGYTDTQYF.

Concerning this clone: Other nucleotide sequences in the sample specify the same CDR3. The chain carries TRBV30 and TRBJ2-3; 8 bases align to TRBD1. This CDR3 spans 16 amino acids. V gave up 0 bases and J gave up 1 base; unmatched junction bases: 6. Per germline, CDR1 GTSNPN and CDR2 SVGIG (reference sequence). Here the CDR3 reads CAWSVRGTGRTDTQYF. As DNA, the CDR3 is TGTGCCTGGAGTGTACGGGGGACAGGTCGCACAGATACGCAGTATTTT. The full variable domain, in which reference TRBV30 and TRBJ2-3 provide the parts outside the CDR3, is SQTIHQWPATLVQPVGSPLSLECTVEGTSNPNLYWYRQAAGRGLQLLFYSVGIGQISSEVPQNLSASRPQDRQFILSSKKLLLSDSGFYLCAWSVRGTGRTDTQYFGPGTRLTVL.

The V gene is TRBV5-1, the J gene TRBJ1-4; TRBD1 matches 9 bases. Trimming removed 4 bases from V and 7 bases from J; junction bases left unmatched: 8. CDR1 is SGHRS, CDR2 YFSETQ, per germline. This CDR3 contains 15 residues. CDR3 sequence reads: CASSPGQGPREKLFF. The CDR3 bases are TGCGCCAGCAGCCCTGGACAGGGGCCGCGTGAAAAACTGTTTTTT.

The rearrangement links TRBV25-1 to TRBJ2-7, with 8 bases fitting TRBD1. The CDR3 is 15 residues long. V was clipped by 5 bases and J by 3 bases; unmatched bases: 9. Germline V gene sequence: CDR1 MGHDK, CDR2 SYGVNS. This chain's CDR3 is CASSKTGDGSYEQYF. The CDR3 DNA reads TGTGCCAGCAGTAAGACAGGGGATGGTAGCTACGAGCAGTACTTC.

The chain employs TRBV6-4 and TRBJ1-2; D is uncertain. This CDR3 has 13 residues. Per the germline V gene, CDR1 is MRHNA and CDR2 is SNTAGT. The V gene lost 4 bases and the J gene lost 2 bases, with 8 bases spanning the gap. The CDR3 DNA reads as TGTGCCAGCAGTGTATCTTTGAACTATGGCTACACCTTC. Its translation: CASSVSLNYGYTF.